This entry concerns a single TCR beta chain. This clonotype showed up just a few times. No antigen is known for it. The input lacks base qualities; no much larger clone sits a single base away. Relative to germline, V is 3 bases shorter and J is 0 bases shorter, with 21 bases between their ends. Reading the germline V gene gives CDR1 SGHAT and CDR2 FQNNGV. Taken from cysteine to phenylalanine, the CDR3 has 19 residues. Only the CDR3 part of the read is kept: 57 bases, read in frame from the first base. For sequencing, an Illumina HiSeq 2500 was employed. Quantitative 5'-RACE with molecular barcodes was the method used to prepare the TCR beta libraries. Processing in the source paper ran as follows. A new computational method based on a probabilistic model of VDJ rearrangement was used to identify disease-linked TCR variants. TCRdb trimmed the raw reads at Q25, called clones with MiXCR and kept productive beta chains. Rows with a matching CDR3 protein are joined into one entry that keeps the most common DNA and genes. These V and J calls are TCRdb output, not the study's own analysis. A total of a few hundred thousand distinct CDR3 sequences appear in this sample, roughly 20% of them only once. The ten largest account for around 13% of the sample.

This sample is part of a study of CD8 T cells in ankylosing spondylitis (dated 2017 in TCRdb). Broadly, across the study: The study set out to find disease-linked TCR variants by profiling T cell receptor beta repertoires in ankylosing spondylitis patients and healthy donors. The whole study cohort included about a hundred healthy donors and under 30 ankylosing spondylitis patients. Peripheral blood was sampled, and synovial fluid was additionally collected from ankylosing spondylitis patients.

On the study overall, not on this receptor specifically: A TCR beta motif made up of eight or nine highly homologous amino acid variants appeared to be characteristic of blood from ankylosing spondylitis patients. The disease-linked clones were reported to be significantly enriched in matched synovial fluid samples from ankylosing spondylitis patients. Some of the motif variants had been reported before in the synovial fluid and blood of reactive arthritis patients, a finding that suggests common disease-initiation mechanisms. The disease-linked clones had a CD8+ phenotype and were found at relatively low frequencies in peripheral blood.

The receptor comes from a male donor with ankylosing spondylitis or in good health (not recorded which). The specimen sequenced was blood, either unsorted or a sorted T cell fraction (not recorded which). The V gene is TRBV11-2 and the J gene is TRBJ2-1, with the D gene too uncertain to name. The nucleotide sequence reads TGTGCCAGCAGCTTCTTCTTCGTTAGGCGGAACCACTCCTACAATGAGCAGTTCTTC. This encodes CASSFFFVRRNHSYNEQFF.